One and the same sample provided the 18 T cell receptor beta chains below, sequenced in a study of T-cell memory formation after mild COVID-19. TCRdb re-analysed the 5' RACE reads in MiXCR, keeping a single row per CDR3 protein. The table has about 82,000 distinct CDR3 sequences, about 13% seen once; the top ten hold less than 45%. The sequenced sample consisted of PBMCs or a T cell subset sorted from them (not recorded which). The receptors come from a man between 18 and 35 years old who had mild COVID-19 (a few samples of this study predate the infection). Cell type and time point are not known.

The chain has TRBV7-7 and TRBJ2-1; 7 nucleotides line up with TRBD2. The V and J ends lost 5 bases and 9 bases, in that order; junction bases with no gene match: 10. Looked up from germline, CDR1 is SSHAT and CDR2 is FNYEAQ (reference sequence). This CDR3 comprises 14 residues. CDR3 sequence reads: CASSPGGFRSEQFF. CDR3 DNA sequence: TGTGCCAGCAGCCCCGGGGGGTTTAGAAGTGAGCAGTTCTTC.

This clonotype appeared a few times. CDR3 sequence (DNA): TGTGCCAGCAGTTCCATGGGATCCCACGAGCAGTACGTC. Residues: CASSSMGSHEQYV. The chain combines TRBV12-3 or TRBV12-4 with TRBJ2-7; no clear D gene. The CDR3 contains 13 residues. Trimming pared 4 bases from V and 5 bases from J, leaving 12 bases between.

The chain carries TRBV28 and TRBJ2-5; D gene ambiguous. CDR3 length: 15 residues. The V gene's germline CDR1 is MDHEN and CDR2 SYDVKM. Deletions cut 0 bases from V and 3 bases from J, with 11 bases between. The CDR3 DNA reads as TGTGCCAGCAGTTTATGGACATCCGAAGAAGAGACCCAGTACTTC. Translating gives CASSLWTSEEETQYF.

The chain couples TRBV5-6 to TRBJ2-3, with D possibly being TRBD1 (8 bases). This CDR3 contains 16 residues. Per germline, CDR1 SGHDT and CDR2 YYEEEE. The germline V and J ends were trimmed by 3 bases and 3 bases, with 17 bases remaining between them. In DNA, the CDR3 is TGTGCCAGCAGCTCCCTACAGGGGGGGAGGACAGATACGCAGTATTTT. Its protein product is CASSSLQGGRTDTQYF.

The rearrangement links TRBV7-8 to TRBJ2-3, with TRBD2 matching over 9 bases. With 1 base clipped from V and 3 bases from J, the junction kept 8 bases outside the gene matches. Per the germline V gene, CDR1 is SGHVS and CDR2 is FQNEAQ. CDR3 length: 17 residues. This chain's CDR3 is CASSLGAERGETDTQYF. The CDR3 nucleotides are TGTGCCAGCAGCTTAGGCGCCGAGCGGGGGGAAACAGATACGCAGTATTTT.

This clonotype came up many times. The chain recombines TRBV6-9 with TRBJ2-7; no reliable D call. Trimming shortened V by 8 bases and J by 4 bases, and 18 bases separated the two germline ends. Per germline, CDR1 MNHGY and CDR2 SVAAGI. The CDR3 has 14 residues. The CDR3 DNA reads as TGTGCCAGCCGAGACCGACCGTCAGGATACGAGCAGTACTTC. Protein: CASRDRPSGYEQYF.

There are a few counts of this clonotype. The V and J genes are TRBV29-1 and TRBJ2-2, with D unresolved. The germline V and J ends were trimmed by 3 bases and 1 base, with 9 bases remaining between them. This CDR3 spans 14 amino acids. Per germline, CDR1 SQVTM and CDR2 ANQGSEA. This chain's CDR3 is CSVEAVRNTGELFF. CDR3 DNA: TGCAGCGTTGAGGCAGTAAGGAACACCGGGGAGCTGTTTTTT.

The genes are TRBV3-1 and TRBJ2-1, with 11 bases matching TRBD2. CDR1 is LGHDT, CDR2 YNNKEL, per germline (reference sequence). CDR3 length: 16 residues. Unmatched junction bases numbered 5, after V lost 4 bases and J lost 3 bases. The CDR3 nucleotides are TGTGCCAGCAGCCTATTTAGCGGGGGGGGCTACAATGAGCAGTTCTTC. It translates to CASSLFSGGGYNEQFF.

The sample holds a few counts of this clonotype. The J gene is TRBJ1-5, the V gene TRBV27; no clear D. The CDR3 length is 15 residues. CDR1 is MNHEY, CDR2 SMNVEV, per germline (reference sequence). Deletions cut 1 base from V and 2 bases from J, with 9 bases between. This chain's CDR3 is CASSLYPHGNQPQHF. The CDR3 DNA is TGTGCCAGCAGTTTATACCCACACGGCAATCAGCCCCAGCATTTT.

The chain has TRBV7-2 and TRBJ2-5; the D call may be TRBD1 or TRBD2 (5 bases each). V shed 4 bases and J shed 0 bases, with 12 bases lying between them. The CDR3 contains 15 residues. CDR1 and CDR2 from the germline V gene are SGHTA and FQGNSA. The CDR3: CASSSGTVYQETQYF. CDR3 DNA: TGTGCCAGCAGCTCAGGGACGGTGTACCAAGAGACCCAGTACTTC.

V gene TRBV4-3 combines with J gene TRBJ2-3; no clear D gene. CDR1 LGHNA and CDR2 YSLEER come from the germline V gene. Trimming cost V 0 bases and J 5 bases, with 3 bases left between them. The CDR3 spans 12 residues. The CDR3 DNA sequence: TGCGCCAGCAGCCAAGATAAAGATACGCAGTATTTT. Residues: CASSQDKDTQYF.

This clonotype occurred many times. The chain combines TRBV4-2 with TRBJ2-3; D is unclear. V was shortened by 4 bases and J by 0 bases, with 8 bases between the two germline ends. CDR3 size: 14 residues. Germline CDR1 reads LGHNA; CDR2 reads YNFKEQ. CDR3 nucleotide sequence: TGTGCCAGCAGCCTACTCGGGAGCACAGATACGCAGTATTTT. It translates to CASSLLGSTDTQYF.

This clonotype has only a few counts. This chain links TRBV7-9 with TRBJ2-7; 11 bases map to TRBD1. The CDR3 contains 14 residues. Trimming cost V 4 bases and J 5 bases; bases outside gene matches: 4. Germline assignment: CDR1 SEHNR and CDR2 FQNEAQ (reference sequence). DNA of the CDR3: TGTGCCAGCAGCTACCCGGGACAGGGGGACGAGCAGTACGTC. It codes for CASSYPGQGDEQYV.

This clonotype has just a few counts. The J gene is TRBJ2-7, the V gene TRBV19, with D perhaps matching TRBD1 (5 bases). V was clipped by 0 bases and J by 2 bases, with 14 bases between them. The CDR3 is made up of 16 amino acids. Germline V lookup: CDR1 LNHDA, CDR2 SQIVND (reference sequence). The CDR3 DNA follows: TGTGCCAGTAGTATAGATCGGACACAGCAGGCCTACGAGCAGTACTTC. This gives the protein CASSIDRTQQAYEQYF.

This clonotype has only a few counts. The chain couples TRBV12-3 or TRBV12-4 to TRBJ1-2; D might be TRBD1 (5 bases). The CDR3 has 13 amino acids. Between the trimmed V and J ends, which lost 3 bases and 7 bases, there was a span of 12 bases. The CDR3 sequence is CASSFRVHSGYTF. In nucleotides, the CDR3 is TGTGCCAGCAGTTTCAGGGTTCATAGTGGCTACACCTTC.

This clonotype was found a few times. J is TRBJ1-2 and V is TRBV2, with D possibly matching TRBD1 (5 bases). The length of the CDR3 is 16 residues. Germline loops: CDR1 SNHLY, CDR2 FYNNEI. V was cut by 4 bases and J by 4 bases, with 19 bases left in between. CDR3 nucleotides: TGTGCCAGCAGTGCGGTGACGGGGGGTACCTTCTATGGCTACACCTTC. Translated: CASSAVTGGTFYGYTF.

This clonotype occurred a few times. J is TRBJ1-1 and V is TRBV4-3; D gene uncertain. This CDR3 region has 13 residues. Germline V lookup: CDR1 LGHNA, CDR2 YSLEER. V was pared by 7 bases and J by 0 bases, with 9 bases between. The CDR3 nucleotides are TGCGCCAGCACTTTTGGGGTGAACACTGAAGCTTTCTTT. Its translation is CASTFGVNTEAFF.

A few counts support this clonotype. CDR3 residues: CASSYSAGERNYGYTF. CDR3 in DNA: TGTGCCAGCAGTTACTCCGCAGGGGAAAGGAACTATGGCTACACCTTC. The chain recombines TRBV6-5 with TRBJ1-2; maybe TRBD1 (6 bases). The CDR3 is 16 amino acids. The V and J ends lost 0 bases and 2 bases respectively, with 13 bases between them. Germline V gene data show CDR1 as MNHEY and CDR2 as SVGAGI.